This T cell receptor (beta chain) was observed in a study of T cell responses to AZD1222 COVID-19 vaccine. Study-level background: Second doses that came at about 4 or about 12 weeks were put together.

The CDR3 has 13 residues. CDR1 is WSHSY, CDR2 SAAADI, per germline. V was clipped by 6 bases and J by 10 bases; unmatched bases: 9. TCRdb keeps only in-frame clones here, not all; method: immunoSEQ multiplex PCR. Here the sample spans around 110,000 clones, roughly 87% being singletons. The chain employs TRBV10-2 and TRBJ2-1, with 7 bases aligning to TRBD2. This TCR was recovered from an adult in good health. Sequenced here: peripheral blood, sampled on day 0 of AZD1222 vaccination. DNA for the CDR3: TGCGCCAGCAGGAGATCTCCGGGACTAGAGCAGTTCTTC. This translates into CASRRSPGLEQFF.